A selection of T cell receptor beta chains follows, all from one sample in a study of T cells in Graves' hyperthyroidism and ophthalmopathy. TCRdb itself ran the multiplex PCR reads through MiXCR, one entry per CDR3 protein. The table lists 550,000 to 650,000 distinct CDR3 sequences, 12% to 15% of them singletons. The specimen sequenced was blood. The receptors derive from a middle-aged woman with Graves' hyperthyroidism. Both conserved end residues are part of each CDR3.

V gene: TRBV29-1; J gene: TRBJ2-7; CDR3 protein: CSVVGLGYEQYF
V gene: TRBV19; J gene: TRBJ2-3; CDR3 protein: CASSGGQGIGSTDTQYF
V gene: TRBV30; J gene: TRBJ1-1; CDR3 protein: CAWSLSGEAFF
V gene: TRBV20-1; J gene: TRBJ1-2; CDR3 protein: CSAEGGADGYTF
V gene: TRBV20-1; J gene: TRBJ2-5; CDR3 protein: CSASSGGGRLIQETQYF
V gene: TRBV5-1; J gene: TRBJ2-3; CDR3 protein: CASSPGTGVDTQYF
V gene: TRBV19; J gene: TRBJ2-2; CDR3 protein: CASSLHRAGELFF
V gene: TRBV6-1; J gene: TRBJ1-5; CDR3 protein: CASRPERNQLGNQPQHF
V gene: TRBV6-2/TRBV6-3; J gene: TRBJ2-7; CDR3 protein: CASSTSLLAGVVDEQYF
V gene: TRBV27; J gene: TRBJ2-7; CDR3 protein: CASKPALPAEQYF
V gene: TRBV29-1; J gene: TRBJ2-7; CDR3 protein: CSVATPGLAGPYEQYF
V gene: TRBV7-9; J gene: TRBJ2-1; CDR3 protein: CASSLGTGEEFF
V gene: TRBV5-4; J gene: TRBJ1-2; CDR3 protein: CASSGRDRDYGYTF
V gene: TRBV3-1; J gene: TRBJ2-1; CDR3 protein: CASSQAGGGYNEQFF
V gene: TRBV6-1; J gene: TRBJ1-5; CDR3 protein: CASTFRRSDRVNQPQHF
V gene: TRBV12-3/TRBV12-4; J gene: TRBJ2-1; CDR3 protein: CASRTLNAGGTYNEQFF
V gene: TRBV5-1; J gene: TRBJ2-3; CDR3 protein: CASSRTGASTDTQYF
V gene: TRBV28; J gene: TRBJ1-5; CDR3 protein: CASRSDSQPQHF
V gene: TRBV12-3/TRBV12-4; J gene: TRBJ2-1; CDR3 protein: CASRRTSGSQFF
V gene: TRBV30; J gene: TRBJ1-1; CDR3 protein: CAWIRDRVYTEAFF
V gene: TRBV30; J gene: TRBJ2-7; CDR3 protein: CAGRESGMGREQYF
V gene: TRBV2; J gene: TRBJ1-2; CDR3 protein: CASSQPGQGESVDGYTF
V gene: TRBV6-4; J gene: TRBJ1-6; CDR3 protein: CASSEHSNSGGPLHF
V gene: TRBV18; J gene: TRBJ2-5; CDR3 protein: CASSPIAGERETQYF